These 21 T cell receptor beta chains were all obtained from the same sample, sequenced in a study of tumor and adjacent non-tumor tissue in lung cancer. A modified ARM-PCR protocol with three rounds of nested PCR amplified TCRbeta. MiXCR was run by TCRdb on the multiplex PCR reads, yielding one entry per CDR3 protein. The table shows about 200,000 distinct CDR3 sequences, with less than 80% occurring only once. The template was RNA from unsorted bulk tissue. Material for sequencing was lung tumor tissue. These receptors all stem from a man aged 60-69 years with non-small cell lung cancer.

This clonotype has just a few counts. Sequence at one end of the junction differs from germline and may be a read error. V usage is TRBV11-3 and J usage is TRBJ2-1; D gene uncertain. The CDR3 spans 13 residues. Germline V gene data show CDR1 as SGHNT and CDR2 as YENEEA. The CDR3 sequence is CASSSDVYNEQFF. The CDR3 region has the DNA TGCGCCAGCAGTTCCGACGTATACAATGAGCAGTTCTTC. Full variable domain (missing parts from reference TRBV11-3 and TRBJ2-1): EAGVVQSPRYKIIEKKQPVAFWCNPISGHNTLYWYLQNLGQGPELLIRYENEEAVDDSQLPKDRFSAERLKGVDSTLKIQPAELGDSAVYLCASSSDVYNEQFFGPGTRLTVL.

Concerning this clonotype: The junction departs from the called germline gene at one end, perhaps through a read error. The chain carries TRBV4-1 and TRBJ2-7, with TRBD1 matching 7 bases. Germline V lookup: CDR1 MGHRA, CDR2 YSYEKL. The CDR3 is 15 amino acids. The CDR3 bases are TGCGCCAGCAGCCAGGCCGGGACAGAGAAGTACGAACAGTACTTC. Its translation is CASSQAGTEKYEQYF.

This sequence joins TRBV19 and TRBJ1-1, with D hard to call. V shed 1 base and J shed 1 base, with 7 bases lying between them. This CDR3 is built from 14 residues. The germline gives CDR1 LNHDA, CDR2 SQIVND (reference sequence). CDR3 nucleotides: TGTGCCAGTAGTATAGGGAAGGGGAACACTGAAGCTTTCTTT. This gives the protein CASSIGKGNTEAFF.

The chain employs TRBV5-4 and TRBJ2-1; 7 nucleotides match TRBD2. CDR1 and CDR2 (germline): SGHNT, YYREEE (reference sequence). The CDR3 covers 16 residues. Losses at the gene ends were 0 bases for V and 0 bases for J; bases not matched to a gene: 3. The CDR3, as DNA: TGTGCCAGCAGCTTGGCCGGGAGGCGCTCCTACAATGAGCAGTTCTTC. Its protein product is CASSLAGRRSYNEQFF. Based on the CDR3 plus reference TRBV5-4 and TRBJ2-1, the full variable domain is ETGVTQSPTHLIKTRGQQVTLRCSSQSGHNTVSWYQQALGQGPQFIFQYYREEENGRGNFPPRFSGLQFPNYSSELNVNALELDDSALYLCASSLAGRRSYNEQFFGPGTRLTVL.

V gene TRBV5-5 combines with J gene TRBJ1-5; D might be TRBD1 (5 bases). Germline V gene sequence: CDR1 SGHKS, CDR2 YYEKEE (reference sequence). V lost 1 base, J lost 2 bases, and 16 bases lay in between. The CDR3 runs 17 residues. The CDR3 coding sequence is TGTGCCAGCAGCTTGTCCAGGGAGATAAGTGGCAATCAGCCCCAGCATTTT. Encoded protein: CASSLSREISGNQPQHF.

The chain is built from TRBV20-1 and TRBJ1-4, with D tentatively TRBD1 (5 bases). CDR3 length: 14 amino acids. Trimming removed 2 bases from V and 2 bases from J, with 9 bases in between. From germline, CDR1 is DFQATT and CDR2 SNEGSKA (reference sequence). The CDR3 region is CSARPWGTNEKLFF. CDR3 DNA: TGCAGTGCTAGACCATGGGGCACTAATGAAAAACTGTTTTTT.

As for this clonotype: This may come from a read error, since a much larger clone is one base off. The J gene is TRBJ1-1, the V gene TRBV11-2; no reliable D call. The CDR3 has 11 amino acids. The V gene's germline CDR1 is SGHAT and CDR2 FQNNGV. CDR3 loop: CASSSYTEAYF. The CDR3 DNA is TGTGCCAGCAGCTCGTACACTGAAGCTTACTTT.

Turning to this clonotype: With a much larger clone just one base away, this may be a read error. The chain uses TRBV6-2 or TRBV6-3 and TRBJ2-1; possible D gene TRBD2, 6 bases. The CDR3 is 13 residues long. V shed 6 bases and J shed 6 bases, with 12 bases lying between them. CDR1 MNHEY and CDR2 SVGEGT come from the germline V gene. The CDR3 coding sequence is TGTGCCAGCAGCCGACTAGGGACCAATGAGCAGTTCTTC. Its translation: CASSRLGTNEQFF.

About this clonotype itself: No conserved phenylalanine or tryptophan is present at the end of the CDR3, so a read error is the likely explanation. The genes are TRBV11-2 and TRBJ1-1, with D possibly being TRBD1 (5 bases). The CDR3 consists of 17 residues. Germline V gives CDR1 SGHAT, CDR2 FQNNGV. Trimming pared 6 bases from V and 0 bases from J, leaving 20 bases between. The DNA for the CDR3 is TGTGCCAGCAGGCCGGGGGGTGCTTCAACCCTGAACACTGAAGCTTTCTCT. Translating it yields CASRPGGASTLNTEAFS.

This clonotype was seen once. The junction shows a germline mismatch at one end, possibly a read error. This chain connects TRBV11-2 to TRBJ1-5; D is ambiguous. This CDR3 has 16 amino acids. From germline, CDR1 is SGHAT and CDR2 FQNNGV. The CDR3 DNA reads TGTGCCAGCAGCTTTTGGGGATTGCTTGGGAGGCACCTGAGCCTTTTT. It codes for CASSFWGLLGRHLSLF.

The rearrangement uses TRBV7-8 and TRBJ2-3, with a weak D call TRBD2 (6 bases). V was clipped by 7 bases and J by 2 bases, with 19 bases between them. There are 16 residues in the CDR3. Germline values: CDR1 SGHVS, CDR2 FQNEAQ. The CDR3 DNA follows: TGTGCCAGCAACTTCGGGACTGGCGCCTACACAGATACGCAGTATTTT. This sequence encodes CASNFGTGAYTDTQYF.

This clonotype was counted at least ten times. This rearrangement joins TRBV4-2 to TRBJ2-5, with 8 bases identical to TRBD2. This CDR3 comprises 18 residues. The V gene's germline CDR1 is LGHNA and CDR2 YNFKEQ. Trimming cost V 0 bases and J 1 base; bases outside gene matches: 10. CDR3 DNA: TGTGCCAGCAGCCAAGATCTACGGGCGGGGGGAACCCAAGAGACCCAGTACTTC. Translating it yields CASSQDLRAGGTQETQYF.

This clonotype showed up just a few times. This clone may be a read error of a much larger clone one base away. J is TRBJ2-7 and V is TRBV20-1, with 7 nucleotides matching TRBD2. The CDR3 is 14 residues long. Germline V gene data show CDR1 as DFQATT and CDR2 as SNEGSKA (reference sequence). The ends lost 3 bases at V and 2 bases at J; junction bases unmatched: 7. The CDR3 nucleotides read TGCAGTGCTAGCGGGACTAAGAACACCTACGAGCAGTACTTC. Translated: CSASGTKNTYEQYF.

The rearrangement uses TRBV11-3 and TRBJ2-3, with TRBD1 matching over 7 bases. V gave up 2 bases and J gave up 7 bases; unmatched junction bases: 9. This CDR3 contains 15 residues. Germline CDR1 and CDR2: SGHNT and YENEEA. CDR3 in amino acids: CASSLMLGQPYTQYF. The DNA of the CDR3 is TGTGCCAGCAGCTTAATGTTGGGACAGCCATATACGCAGTATTTT.

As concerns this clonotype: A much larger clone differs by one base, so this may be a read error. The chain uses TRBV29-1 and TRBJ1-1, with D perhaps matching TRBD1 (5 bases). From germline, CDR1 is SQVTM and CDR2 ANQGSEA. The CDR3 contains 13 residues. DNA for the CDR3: TGCAGCGGCCTAACCCCAGGGAACACTGAAGCTATCTTT. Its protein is CSGLTPGNTEAIF.

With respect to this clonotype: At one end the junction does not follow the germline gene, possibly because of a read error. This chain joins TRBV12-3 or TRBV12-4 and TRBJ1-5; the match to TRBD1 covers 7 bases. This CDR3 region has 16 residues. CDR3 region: CASSLEQGGSNQPHHF. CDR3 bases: TGTGCCAGCAGTTTGGAGCAGGGGGGCAGCAATCAGCCCCACCATTTT.

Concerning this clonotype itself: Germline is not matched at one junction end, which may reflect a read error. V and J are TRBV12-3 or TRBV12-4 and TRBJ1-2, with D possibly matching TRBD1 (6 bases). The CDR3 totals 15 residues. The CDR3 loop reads CTSSPDRFHAGDYTF. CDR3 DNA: TGTACCAGCAGCCCAGACAGGTTCCACGCTGGGGACTACACCTTC.

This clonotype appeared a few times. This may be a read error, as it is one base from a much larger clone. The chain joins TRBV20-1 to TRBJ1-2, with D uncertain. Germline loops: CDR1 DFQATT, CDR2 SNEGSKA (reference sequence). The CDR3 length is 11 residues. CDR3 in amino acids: CSASNNYDYTF. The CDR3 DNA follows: TGCAGTGCCAGTAATAACTATGACTACACCTTC.

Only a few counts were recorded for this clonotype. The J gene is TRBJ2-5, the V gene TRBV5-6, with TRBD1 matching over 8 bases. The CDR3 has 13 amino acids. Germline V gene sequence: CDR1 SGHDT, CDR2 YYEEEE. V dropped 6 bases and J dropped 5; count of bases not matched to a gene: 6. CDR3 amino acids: CASTETGVETQYF. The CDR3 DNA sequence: TGTGCCAGCACAGAGACAGGGGTCGAGACCCAGTACTTC.

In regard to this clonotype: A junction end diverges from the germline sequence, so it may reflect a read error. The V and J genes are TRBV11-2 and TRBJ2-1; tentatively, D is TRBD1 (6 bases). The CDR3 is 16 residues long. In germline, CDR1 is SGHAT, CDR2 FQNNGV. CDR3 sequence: CASSRGQLSSYNEHFF. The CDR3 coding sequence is TGTGCCAGTAGCCGCGGACAGTTAAGCTCCTACAATGAGCACTTCTTC.

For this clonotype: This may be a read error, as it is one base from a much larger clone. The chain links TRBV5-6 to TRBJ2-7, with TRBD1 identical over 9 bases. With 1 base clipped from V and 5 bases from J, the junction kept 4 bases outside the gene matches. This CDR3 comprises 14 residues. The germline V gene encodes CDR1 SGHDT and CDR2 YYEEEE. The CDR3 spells CASSLSGTGNEQYF. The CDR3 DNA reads TGTGCCAGCAGCTTGAGCGGGACAGGGAACGAGCAGTACTTC.